This section outlines one T cell receptor beta chain sequence together with its context. The data originate from a study of OX40 agonist ivuxolimab in advanced cancers. Overall study context: The patients got ivuxolimab, which is an agonistic anti-OX40 (CD134) antibody. The patients received ivuxolimab by intravenous route every 2 weeks at 0.01 to 10 mg/kg. Patients were around 83% male with ages about 20 to 79, mean about 60.

Some clones are missing from TCRdb's copy, which holds only in-frame ones; the method was immunoSEQ multiplex PCR. The table includes about 61,000 clones, about 88% detected once. The CDR3 has 14 amino acids. Germline V gene data show CDR1 as SGHVS and CDR2 as FQNEAQ. The V and J ends lost 5 bases and 10 bases, in that order; junction bases with no gene match: 10. The TCR comes from an adult with an advanced solid tumor such as melanoma, head and neck, liver or kidney cancer. The genes are TRBV7-8 and TRBJ2-3, with TRBD2 identical over 9 bases. The sample was CD4+ or CD8+ T cells sorted from blood, taken in a trial of the OX40 agonist ivuxolimab. The CDR3 reads CASSPRGLAGPQYF. The CDR3 nucleotides are TGTGCCAGCAGCCCGCGGGGGCTAGCGGGACCGCAGTATTTT.